This T cell receptor beta chain was captured in a study of blood T cell repertoires in COVID-19. Overall study: Sources were T cells, B-cell-depleted T cells, or PBMCs; the material itself was cDNA or gDNA.

The CDR3 extends over 13 amino acids. With V trimmed by 5 bases and J by 4 bases, 4 bases remained unmatched. Germline V gene data show CDR1 as MDHEN and CDR2 as SYDVKM. Clones were read by immunoSEQ multiplex PCR, and TCRdb kept only the in-frame ones, dropping some. The repertoire has about 260,000 clones, roughly 86% of them found once; the top ten carry roughly 8.5%. The clonotype was recovered from a man between 35 and 55 years old with active or convalescent COVID-19. The chain carries TRBV28 and TRBJ1-2; 7 bases agree with TRBD1. Source material: peripheral blood. CDR3 loop: CASSPWTGYGYTF. CDR3 bases: TGTGCCAGCAGTCCGTGGACAGGCTATGGCTACACCTTC.